These T cell receptor beta chains were read from a single sample in a study of shared clonotypes between healthy human individuals. TCRdb keeps only in-frame clones here, not all; method: immunoSEQ multiplex PCR. The sample has nearly 1,000,000 clones, around three quarters seen once. The specimen was memory CD4+ T cells sorted from blood. These receptors all come from a man between 18 and 35 years old in good health. Both conserved end residues are trimmed from each CDR3. Expanded clones get a size class; other rows say once, few or many, or leave the size out.

>12|TRBJ2-5|TRBV7-9|-
ASSSGQPQETQY
>13|TRBJ1-3|TRBV5-6|many
ASSRGGASGNTIY
>10|TRBJ2-7|TRBV30|-
ARQLAGGEQY
>12|TRBJ2-3|TRBV10-3|-
AISESGTSDTQY
>14|TRBJ2-1|TRBV6-6|-
ASSKGLAGTYNEQF
>9|TRBJ2-7|TRBV7-9|-
ASSSGNEQY
>10|TRBJ1-2|TRBV5-1|-
ASSGTSYGYT
>12|TRBJ2-5|TRBV5-1|-
ASSERTGAETQY
>11|TRBJ1-2|TRBV18|few
ASSAGTDYGYT
>14|TRBJ1-3|TRBV9|-
ASSLLGGDSGNTIY
>10|TRBJ1-1|TRBV2|-
ASSEAQRIAF
>13|TRBJ1-1|TRBV10-3|-
AISDLGGMNTEAF
>11|TRBJ2-3|TRBV6-5|once
ASSQTRADTQY
>12|TRBJ1-2|TRBV19|-
ASSRQDMSYGYT
>15|TRBJ2-6|TRBV28|once
ASLRGGRGSGANVLT
>13|TRBJ2-7|TRBV7-2|-
ASSLGGGLTYEQY
>12|TRBJ2-1|TRBV7-9|-
ASSPGTPENEQF
>14|TRBJ1-4|TRBV2|-
ASRNGQRATNEKLF
>13|TRBJ1-4|TRBV10-3|few
AISVGQGGNEKLF
>14|TRBJ1-3|TRBV5-6|-
ASSLAGRGSGNTIY
>13|TRBJ1-5|TRBV25-1|-
ASSGRQGSNQPQH
>15|TRBJ1-3|TRBV30|-
AWSLRMGSYSGNTIY
>12|TRBJ1-1|TRBV15|few
ATSWGRGNTEAF
>12|TRBJ1-2|TRBV6-5|-
ASRPPGDPYGYT
>13|TRBJ1-2|TRBV19|once
ASSIPGRRGDGYT
>12|TRBJ2-5|TRBV10-3|-
AISESLTWRAQY
>12|TRBJ2-5|TRBV30|-
AWETSGGSETQY
>14|TRBJ2-5|TRBV10-2|-
ASSETTGDPGGDQY
>12|TRBJ2-5|TRBV23-1|-
ASSQYRGQETQY
>11|TRBJ1-6|TRBV6-6|-
AIAGQGNSPLH
>14|TRBJ1-5|TRBV9|-
ASSVGDSIGNQPQH
>14|TRBJ2-3|TRBV5-1|-
ASKLGDTGGRDTQY
>13|TRBJ2-5|TRBV6-5|once
ASSYSNPGEETQY
>18|TRBJ2-3|TRBV18|-
ASSNQLGRSGGRSTDTQY
>9|TRBJ2-5|TRBV2|-
ASSPEETQY
>12|TRBJ2-7|TRBV4-1|-
ASSLGQNSYEQY
>14|TRBJ2-4|TRBV11-1|few
ASSPSEGLRKNIQY
>13|TRBJ2-2|TRBV4-1|-
ASSQGDRGTGELF
>12|TRBJ2-6|TRBV2|-
ASRVTAGANVLT
>12|TRBJ2-2|TRBV11-2|-
ASSLDRSGGELF
>12|TRBJ1-1|TRBV2|-
ASSGRGAYTEAF
>14|TRBJ1-6|TRBV9|-
ASSVGPQGGGSPLH
>11|TRBJ1-3|TRBV29-1|-
SVKPWGADTIY
>13|TRBJ2-1|TRBV19|few
ASSIGSSGKDEQF
>14|TRBJ2-5|TRBV18|once
ASSAPGRGQGETQY
>16|TRBJ2-3|TRBV7-2|-
ASSLAKTSGSFPDTQY
>11|TRBJ2-7|TRBV29-1|-
SVRTGGFYEQY
>10|TRBJ2-3|TRBV27|-
ASGGSGSQQY
>13|TRBJ2-7|TRBV19|-
ASSLGDSLSYEQY
>9|TRBJ2-3|TRBV20-1|-
SARGDFVQY
>14|TRBJ2-3|TRBV5-1|many
ASSTGTAASTDTQY